This T cell receptor (beta chain) was captured by sequencing in a study of response to subunit inactivated influenza vaccine. MiXCR was run by TCRdb on the RT-PCR reads, yielding one entry per CDR3 protein. This sample has roughly 670,000 distinct CDR3 sequences; around 13% occur once, and the top ten carry roughly 7.6%. This clonotype was counted ten times or more. What it recognizes is unknown. Sequence at one end of the junction differs from germline and may be a read error. The CDR3 sequence is 13 residues long. Study-wide points: A suggestion made by the authors is that each seasonal influenza vaccination recruits few new T cells.

The chain recombines TRBV12-3 or TRBV12-4 with TRBJ2-5; D is possibly TRBD2 (6 bases). The sequences come from PBMCs from blood, collected less than 15 days before vaccination. This TCR was recovered from a man aged 45-60 years who received an inactivated influenza vaccine. The DNA of the CDR3 is TGTGCCAGCAGCTTAGAGGGGCGGGGGACCCAGTACTTC. This sequence encodes CASSLEGRGTQYF.